This TCR beta chain is from a study of T cells in tuberculosis. The wider study: T cells were selected with CD1B tetramers loaded with glucose monomycolate. Blood was taken before or within 7 days of anti-tuberculosis therapy.

Noted time point: new active TB diagnosis, blood taken before or within 7 days of starting treatment. On average about 92,000 T cells per donor were immunosequenced. V dropped 5 bases and J dropped 8 bases, with 13 bases sitting between them. The germline CDR1 and CDR2 sequences are KGHSH and LQKENI. There are 14 residues in the CDR3. Clones were read by immunoSEQ multiplex PCR, and TCRdb kept only the in-frame ones, dropping some. The table includes over 30,000 clones, over 85% detected once. Specimen: PBMCs, collected at tuberculosis diagnosis. The receptor's source is an adult with tuberculosis. This chain joins TRBV18 and TRBJ1-6; D is unclear. The CDR3 region has the DNA TGTGCCAGCTCAATCGAGGTCGGTCATTCACCCCTCCACTTT. Its protein product is CASSIEVGHSPLHF.